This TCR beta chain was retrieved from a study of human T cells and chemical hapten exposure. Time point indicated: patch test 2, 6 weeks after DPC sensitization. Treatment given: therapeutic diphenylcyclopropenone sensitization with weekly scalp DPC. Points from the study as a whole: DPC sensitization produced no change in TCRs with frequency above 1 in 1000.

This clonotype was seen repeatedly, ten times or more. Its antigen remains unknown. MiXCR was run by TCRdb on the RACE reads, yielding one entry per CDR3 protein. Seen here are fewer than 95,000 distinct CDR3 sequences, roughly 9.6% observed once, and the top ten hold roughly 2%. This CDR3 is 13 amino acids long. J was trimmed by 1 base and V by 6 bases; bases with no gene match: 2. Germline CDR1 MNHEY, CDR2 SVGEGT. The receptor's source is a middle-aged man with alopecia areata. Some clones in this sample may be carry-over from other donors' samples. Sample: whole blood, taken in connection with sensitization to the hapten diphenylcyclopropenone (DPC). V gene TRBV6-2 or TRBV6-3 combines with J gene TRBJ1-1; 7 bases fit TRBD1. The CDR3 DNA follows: TGTGCCAGCAGAGGGACAGCGAACACTGAAGCTTTCTTT. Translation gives CASRGTANTEAFF.